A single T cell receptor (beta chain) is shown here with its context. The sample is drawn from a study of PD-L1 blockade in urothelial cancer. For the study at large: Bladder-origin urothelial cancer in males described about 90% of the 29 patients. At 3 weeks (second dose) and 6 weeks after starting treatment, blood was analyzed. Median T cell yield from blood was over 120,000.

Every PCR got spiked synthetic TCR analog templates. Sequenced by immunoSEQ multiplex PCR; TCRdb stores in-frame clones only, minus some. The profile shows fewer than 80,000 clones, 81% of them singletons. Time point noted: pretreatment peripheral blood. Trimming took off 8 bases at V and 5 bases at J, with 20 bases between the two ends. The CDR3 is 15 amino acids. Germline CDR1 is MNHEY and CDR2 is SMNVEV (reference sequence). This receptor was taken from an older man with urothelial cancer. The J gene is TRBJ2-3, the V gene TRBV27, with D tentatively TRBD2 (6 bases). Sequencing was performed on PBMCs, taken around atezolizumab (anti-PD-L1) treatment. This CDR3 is CASSAVSGGQDTQYF. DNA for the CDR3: TGTGCCAGCTCTGCTGTTAGCGGTGGGCAAGATACGCAGTATTTT.